The 3 T cell receptor beta chains reported below all come from one sample, sequenced in a study of T cell responses to AZD1222 COVID-19 vaccine. Profiled with immunoSEQ multiplex PCR; TCRdb holds only in-frame clones, not every one. The table has about 180,000 clones, just over 85% seen once; the top ten hold roughly 0.5%. Source: peripheral blood, taken on day 0 of AZD1222 vaccination. These receptors were collected from an adult in good health.

This chain links TRBV5-1 with TRBJ1-3; tentatively, D is TRBD1 (6 bases). From germline, CDR1 is SGHRS and CDR2 YFSETQ. Trimming took 4 bases from V and 2 from J, leaving 10 bases between them. This CDR3 is built from 14 residues. The chain's CDR3 is CASSEAGAGNTIYF. In nucleotides, the CDR3 is TGCGCCAGCAGCGAAGCAGGGGCTGGAAACACCATATATTTT.

This chain connects TRBV11-3 to TRBJ2-3; possibly TRBD1 for D (6 bases). The CDR3 runs to 16 residues. Trimming took 5 bases from V and 2 from J, leaving 17 bases between them. Germline CDR1 reads SGHNT; CDR2 reads YENEEA. CDR3 DNA sequence: TGTGCCAGCAGCGCCGGAATGGGGGCGAACACAGATACGCAGTATTTT. Translation: CASSAGMGANTDTQYF. Variable domain in full (rest from reference TRBV11-3 and TRBJ2-3): EAGVVQSPRYKIIEKKQPVAFWCNPISGHNTLYWYLQNLGQGPELLIRYENEEAVDDSQLPKDRFSAERLKGVDSTLKIQPAELGDSAVYLCASSAGMGANTDTQYFGPGTRLTVL.

V gene TRBV24-1 combines with J gene TRBJ2-7; weak D call: TRBD2 (5 bases). CDR1 KGHDR and CDR2 SFDVKD come from the germline V gene. The CDR3 covers 11 residues. Trimming pared 4 bases from V and 6 bases from J, leaving 6 bases between. CDR3 sequence (DNA): TGTGCCACCAGTGACAGCGGCGAGCAGTACTTC. As protein: CATSDSGEQYF.